The text below deals with one T cell receptor beta chain. Its antigen is unidentified. The sample comes from a study of blood T cells in healthy people across ages. Study outcomes and limitations: Naive and antigen-experienced cells were not separated, limiting conclusive comparison.

Germline V lookup: CDR1 MDHEN, CDR2 SYDVKM. The CDR3 loop spans 13 amino acids. V gave up 3 bases and J gave up 5 bases, with 8 bases separating them. Per sample, a minimum of 6.5 million PBMCs were isolated. A sample-barcoded 5' primer and a J-beta primer mix were used in a second PCR of roughly 7 to 11 cycles. From the 5' RACE reads, TCRdb called clonotypes with MiXCR, one entry per CDR3 protein. The sample has around 1,600,000 distinct CDR3 sequences; roughly 43% are singletons. Source material: blood. The clonotype was recovered from a young woman in good health. The chain recombines TRBV28 with TRBJ1-5, with unresolved D. The CDR3 reads CASSFISDQPQHF. The CDR3 coding sequence is TGTGCCAGCAGTTTCATATCCGATCAGCCCCAGCATTTT.